The present T cell receptor beta chain was sequenced within a study of control samples from healthy donors and cancer patients. Profiled with immunoSEQ multiplex PCR; TCRdb holds only in-frame clones, not every one. Among 120,000 or so clones listed, approximately 92% were seen once. V trimming: 7 bases; J trimming: 1 base; junction bases outside the gene matches: 7. CDR1 is SGHKS and CDR2 is YYEKEE in the germline V gene (reference sequence). This CDR3 is built from 14 residues. The sequenced sample was PBMCs. The chain uses TRBV5-5 and TRBJ1-1; 7 bases fit TRBD1. The receptor was isolated from a man older than 75 with head and neck cancer. The CDR3 region has the DNA TGTGCCAGCGACCTACAGGGGACGAACACTGAAGCTTTCTTT. It translates to CASDLQGTNTEAFF. The variable domain in full, with the rest retrieved from reference TRBV5-5 and TRBJ1-1, is DAGVTQSPTHLIKTRGQQVTLRCSPISGHKSVSWYQQVLGQGPQFIFQYYEKEERGRGNFPDRFSARQFPNYSSELNVNALLLGDSALYLCASDLQGTNTEAFFGQGTRLTVV.